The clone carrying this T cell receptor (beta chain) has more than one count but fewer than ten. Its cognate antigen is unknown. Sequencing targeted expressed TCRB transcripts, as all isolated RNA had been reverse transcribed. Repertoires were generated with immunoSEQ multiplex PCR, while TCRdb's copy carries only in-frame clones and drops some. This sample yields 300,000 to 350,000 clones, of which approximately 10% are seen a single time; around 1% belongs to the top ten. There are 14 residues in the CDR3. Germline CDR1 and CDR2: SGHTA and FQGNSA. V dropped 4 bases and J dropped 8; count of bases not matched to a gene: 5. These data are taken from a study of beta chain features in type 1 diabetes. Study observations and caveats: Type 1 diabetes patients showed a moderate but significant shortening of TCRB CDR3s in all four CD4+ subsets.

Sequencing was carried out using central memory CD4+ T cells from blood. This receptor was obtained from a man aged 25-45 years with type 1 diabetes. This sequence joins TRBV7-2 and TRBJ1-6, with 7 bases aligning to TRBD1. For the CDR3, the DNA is TGTGCCAGCAGCTCAAGTAGGGGGCATTCACCCCTCCACTTT. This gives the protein CASSSSRGHSPLHF.